The 32 T cell receptor beta chains below were found in one sample sequenced in a study of CD8 T cells in Susac syndrome (dated by TCRdb to the late 2010s). The method was the immunoSEQ multiplex PCR assay. RNA was extracted with the RNeasy kit and roughly 0.45 to 1 ug was reverse transcribed using random hexamers. TCRdb trimmed the raw reads at Q25, called clones with MiXCR and kept productive beta chains. Rows with one shared CDR3 protein collapse into an entry with the most common genes and DNA. In all, the sample holds over 80,000 distinct CDR3 sequences, and around 94% of those were seen once. The ten most abundant clones make up approximately 1% of the sample. The source material was CD8+ T cells from PBMCs. The receptors originated from a human donor with Susac syndrome.

The chain recombines TRBV27 with TRBJ2-7, with unresolved D. Trimming stripped 3 bases from V and 3 bases from J, with 9 bases between. Germline V CDR1 and CDR2: MNHEY, SMNVEV (reference sequence). CDR3 length equals 13 residues. The CDR3 DNA reads as TGTGCCAGCAGTTTCACTTTGGGCTACGAGCAGTACTTC. It specifies CASSFTLGYEQYF.

This clonotype was recorded once. V is TRBV6-5 and J is TRBJ2-1; D might be TRBD2 (6 bases). The CDR3 length is 15 residues. CDR1 is MNHEY and CDR2 is SVGAGI in the germline V gene. Between the trimmed V and J ends, which lost 5 bases and 10 bases, there was a span of 21 bases. CDR3 residues: CASSPGLRAEVEQFF. In nucleotides, the CDR3 is TGTGCCAGCAGTCCGGGACTCCGCGCGGAGGTCGAGCAGTTCTTC.

The genes are TRBV19 and TRBJ1-1, with D perhaps TRBD1 (5 bases). CDR3 length: 15 amino acids. Trimming left V 9 bases short and J 3 bases short, with 20 bases between. The germline gives CDR1 LNHDA, CDR2 SQIVND (reference sequence). The chain's CDR3 is CASSISPAGYTEAFF. As DNA, the CDR3 is TGTGCCAGCAGCATTTCCCCCGCAGGGTACACTGAAGCTTTCTTT.

The rearrangement uses TRBV12-3 or TRBV12-4 and TRBJ1-1; a weak D match, TRBD1 (6 bases). Trimming pared 6 bases from V and 3 bases from J, leaving 11 bases between. This CDR3 region has 13 residues. In DNA, the CDR3 is TGTGCCAGCAGAGAAGCAGGGGACACTGAAGCTTTCTTT. This codes for CASREAGDTEAFF.

This clonotype was counted a single time. The CDR3 spells CAWTGGGGYTF. CDR3 bases: TGTGCCTGGACAGGTGGTGGTGGCTACACCTTC. The chain recombines TRBV30 with TRBJ1-2; no definite D call. V dropped 4 bases and J dropped 7 bases, with 10 bases sitting between them. The CDR3 has 11 amino acids. The germline V gene has CDR1 GTSNPN and CDR2 SVGIG (reference sequence).

The CDR3 DNA is TGTGCCAGCTCGACCGGGACAGTCTACGAGCAGTACTTC. Its translation is CASSTGTVYEQYF. This chain uses TRBV12-3 or TRBV12-4 with TRBJ2-7; TRBD1 matches at 7 bases. Germline trimming cut 8 bases from V and 3 bases from J; bases unmatched to any gene: 7. This CDR3 comprises 13 residues.

V usage is TRBV10-2 and J usage is TRBJ1-2; D not certain. The length of the CDR3 is 11 residues. Germline V CDR1 and CDR2: WSHSY, SAAADI. Trimming shortened V by 4 bases and J by 8 bases, and 8 bases separated the two germline ends. The CDR3 protein is CASSGWQGYTF. CDR3 DNA: TGCGCCAGCAGTGGATGGCAAGGCTACACCTTC.

The chain uses TRBV27 and TRBJ2-3; D is perhaps TRBD1 or TRBD2 (6 bases each). CDR1 and CDR2 (germline): MNHEY, SMNVEV (reference sequence). The CDR3 covers 12 residues. V lost 7 bases and J lost 4, with 9 bases in between. The CDR3: CASKGGADTQYF. The CDR3 DNA reads TGTGCCAGCAAGGGGGGAGCAGATACGCAGTATTTT.

The J gene is TRBJ2-3, the V gene TRBV6-4; D is possibly TRBD2 (7 bases). The germline CDR1 and CDR2 sequences are MRHNA and SNTAGT. V dropped 3 bases and J dropped 2 bases, with 12 bases sitting between them. There are 15 residues in the CDR3. CDR3 sequence: CASSDGEGDTDTQYF. For the CDR3, the DNA is TGTGCCAGCAGTGATGGGGAGGGGGACACAGATACGCAGTATTTT.

The rearrangement links TRBV6-6 to TRBJ1-1, with unresolved D. CDR3 length: 14 amino acids. Germline CDR1 and CDR2: MNHNY and SVGAGI (reference sequence). V dropped 0 bases and J dropped 3 bases, with 8 bases sitting between them. CDR3 protein: CASSYSWGDTEAFF. CDR3 DNA sequence: TGTGCCAGCAGTTACTCGTGGGGTGACACTGAAGCTTTCTTT.

The genes are TRBV29-1 and TRBJ1-2, with a weak D call TRBD1 (5 bases). Trimming took off 7 bases at V and 0 bases at J, with 18 bases between the two ends. Germline V lookup: CDR1 SQVTM, CDR2 ANQGSEA. This CDR3 is built from 15 residues. This CDR3 reads CSADPGDGTNYGYTF. The CDR3 DNA reads as TGCAGCGCTGATCCGGGGGACGGGACTAACTATGGCTACACCTTC.

J is TRBJ1-6 and V is TRBV27, with a weak D call TRBD1 (6 bases). V gave up 0 bases and J gave up 7 bases, with 10 bases separating them. Per germline, CDR1 MNHEY and CDR2 SMNVEV (reference sequence). This CDR3 has 15 residues. The CDR3 loop is CASSLSGTLNSPLHF. The DNA of the CDR3 is TGTGCCAGCAGTTTATCTGGGACATTGAATTCACCCCTCCACTTT.

This chain links TRBV9 with TRBJ1-1; perhaps TRBD1 as D (5 bases). The germline CDR1 and CDR2 sequences are SGDLS and YYNGEE. Trimming took off 7 bases at V and 6 bases at J, with 28 bases between the two ends. The CDR3 spans 17 residues. Here the CDR3 DNA reads TGTGCCAGCGGGTACGTCCCGCAGGGAAGCACAAGCTCTGAAGCTTTCTTT. Translating it yields CASGYVPQGSTSSEAFF.

About this clonotype itself: The junction differs from germline at one of its ends, possibly a read error. J is TRBJ2-6 and V is TRBV5-6; possible D gene TRBD1, 6 bases. This CDR3 is built from 17 residues. The germline V gene encodes CDR1 SGHDT and CDR2 YYEEEE. This CDR3 is CASRLGQGNSGANVLTF. The CDR3, as DNA: TGTGCCAGCAGATTGGGGCAGGGGAACTCTGGGGCCAACGTCCTGACTTTC.

This rearrangement joins TRBV7-9 to TRBJ2-5, with TRBD2 matching over 9 bases. CDR1 SEHNR and CDR2 FQNEAQ come from the germline V gene (reference sequence). J lost 1 base, V lost 3 bases, and 0 bases had no gene match. This CDR3 is 14 amino acids long. Written as DNA, the CDR3 is TGTGCCAGCAGCTTTAGCGGGAGCCAAGAGACCCAGTACTTC. Translating it yields CASSFSGSQETQYF.

This rearrangement joins TRBV27 to TRBJ2-5; perhaps TRBD1 as D (6 bases). Germline CDR1 MNHEY, CDR2 SMNVEV (reference sequence). CDR3 length: 14 residues. Trimming left V 4 bases short and J 5 bases short, with 14 bases between. The CDR3 reads CASSSRGNEETQYF. CDR3 nucleotide sequence: TGTGCCAGCAGTTCGAGGGGGAATGAGGAGACCCAGTACTTC.

The V call is TRBV19, the J call TRBJ1-1; D gene unclear. Trimming cost V 7 bases and J 4 bases, with 13 bases left between them. This CDR3 region has 13 residues. The germline CDR1 and CDR2 sequences are LNHDA and SQIVND (reference sequence). CDR3 sequence (DNA): TGTGCCAGTACCTCCGGGGTGGGCACTGAAGCTTTCTTT. Amino acids: CASTSGVGTEAFF.

V is TRBV27 and J is TRBJ2-2; 8 bases agree with TRBD1. The CDR3 spans 15 residues. Germline loops: CDR1 MNHEY, CDR2 SMNVEV (reference sequence). Unmatched junction bases numbered 8, after V lost 6 bases and J lost 5 bases. CDR3 sequence reads: CASSPSGTGTGELFF. CDR3 coding DNA: TGTGCCAGCAGCCCCTCCGGGACAGGAACCGGGGAGCTGTTTTTT.

For the CDR3, the DNA is TGCAGCGTTGAAGAGGGACTAGCGGCCTACAATGAGCAGTTCTTC. It translates to CSVEEGLAAYNEQFF. V is TRBV29-1 and J is TRBJ2-1, with 11 bases lining up with TRBD2. V was clipped by 0 bases and J by 2 bases; unmatched bases: 0. The CDR3 totals 15 residues. The germline V gene encodes CDR1 SQVTM and CDR2 ANQGSEA.

This clonotype was detected once. The chain is built from TRBV7-2 and TRBJ1-5; D may be TRBD1 (6 bases). Per germline, CDR1 SGHTA and CDR2 FQGNSA. The V end was cut by 2 bases, the J end by 5 bases, with 13 bases between. This CDR3 is built from 15 residues. CDR3 nucleotide sequence: TGTGCCAGCAGCTTAAGGGGGGGTAGGGATCAGCCCCAGCATTTT. Encoded protein: CASSLRGGRDQPQHF.

The chain carries TRBV29-1 and TRBJ2-3; D ambiguous. The V gene lost 0 bases and the J gene lost 1 base, with 17 bases spanning the gap. The V gene's germline CDR1 is SQVTM and CDR2 ANQGSEA. The CDR3 covers 17 residues. The CDR3 DNA is TGCAGCGTTGAAGATGTGGCAGGAAAATTCCGCACAGATACGCAGTATTTT. Amino acids: CSVEDVAGKFRTDTQYF.

This clonotype was seen a few times. V usage is TRBV30 and J usage is TRBJ2-6, with no clear D. The V and J ends lost 1 base and 4 bases respectively, with 2 bases between them. The CDR3 runs to 12 residues. Germline loops: CDR1 GTSNPN, CDR2 SVGIG (reference sequence). The CDR3 nucleotides read TGTGCCTGGAGTGCCGGGGCCAACGTCCTGACTTTC. As protein: CAWSAGANVLTF.

The V gene is TRBV12-3 or TRBV12-4, the J gene TRBJ1-6; D is uncertain. The length of the CDR3 is 15 residues. V was trimmed by 7 bases and J by 3 bases, leaving 13 bases between them. Written as DNA, the CDR3 is TGTGCCAGCACTTACCGACAAGGCTATAATTCACCCCTCCACTTT. Amino acids: CASTYRQGYNSPLHF.

The J gene is TRBJ1-2, the V gene TRBV6-6, with 8 bases lining up with TRBD1. The CDR3 contains 14 residues. J lost 6 bases, V lost 5 bases, and 8 bases had no gene match. Germline loops: CDR1 MNHNY, CDR2 SVGAGI (reference sequence). The CDR3 reads CASSPNPGQDGYTF. The CDR3 coding sequence is TGTGCCAGCAGTCCCAACCCGGGACAGGATGGCTACACCTTC.

CDR3 loop: CAISDTLYEQYF. CDR3 DNA: TGTGCCATCTCGGACACCCTCTACGAGCAGTACTTC. The chain carries TRBV10-3 and TRBJ2-7, with a possible D match to TRBD1 (5 bases). The V gene lost 8 bases and the J gene lost 3 bases, with 11 bases spanning the gap. CDR3 length: 12 residues. Germline CDR1 and CDR2: ENHRY and SYGVKD.

The rearrangement joins TRBV15 to TRBJ2-6, with unresolved D. Between the trimmed V and J ends, which lost 9 bases and 2 bases, there was a span of 11 bases. CDR1 and CDR2 from the germline V gene are LNHNV and YYDKDF (reference sequence). The CDR3 totals 14 residues. The CDR3 DNA follows: TGTGCCACGGGCCCCGGGCCTGGGGCCAACGTCCTGACTTTC. Translated, it gives CATGPGPGANVLTF.

The V call is TRBV3-1, the J call TRBJ2-5, with D maybe TRBD1 (5 bases). This CDR3 has 17 amino acids. Trimming cost V 0 bases and J 4 bases, with 18 bases left between them. CDR1 and CDR2 (germline): LGHDT, YNNKEL (reference sequence). The CDR3 region is CASSQEEGQGLGETQYF. CDR3 in DNA: TGTGCCAGCAGCCAAGAAGAAGGGCAGGGTCTGGGAGAGACCCAGTACTTC.

The CDR3 spells CATSDLSTMAGYHTQYF. CDR3 bases: TGTGCCACCAGTGACCTCTCGACAATGGCGGGATATCATACGCAGTATTTT. The V and J genes are TRBV24-1 and TRBJ2-3; weak D call: TRBD2 (6 bases). V shed 4 bases and J shed 7 bases, with 23 bases lying between them. This CDR3 is built from 17 residues. CDR1 and CDR2 (germline): KGHDR, SFDVKD.

This clonotype was seen more than once but under ten times. The J gene is TRBJ2-1, the V gene TRBV28; D might be TRBD2 (6 bases). V was shortened by 2 bases and J by 4 bases, with 12 bases between the two germline ends. This CDR3 has 15 amino acids. Per germline, CDR1 MDHEN and CDR2 SYDVKM. The CDR3 loop is CASSLVGEAYNEQFF. CDR3 bases: TGTGCCAGCAGTTTAGTGGGGGAGGCTTACAATGAGCAGTTCTTC.

The chain couples TRBV6-2 or TRBV6-3 to TRBJ1-1; 9 bases match TRBD1. The germline CDR1 and CDR2 sequences are MNHEY and SVGEGT. The CDR3 is 16 residues long. V lost 6 bases and J lost 1; bases outside the gene matches: 9. CDR3 nucleotide sequence: TGTGCCAGCAGCCCAATCGTGGACAGGGGGAACACTGAAGCTTTCTTT. The encoded protein is CASSPIVDRGNTEAFF.

The chain recombines TRBV6-6 with TRBJ1-2; D is perhaps TRBD1 (5 bases). Trimming stripped 2 bases from V and 5 bases from J, with 12 bases between. This CDR3 has 14 residues. Germline V lookup: CDR1 MNHNY, CDR2 SVGAGI (reference sequence). The chain's CDR3 is CASSYRDGAYGYTF. CDR3 sequence (DNA): TGTGCCAGCAGTTACCGGGACGGAGCATATGGCTACACCTTC.

In the case of this clonotype: One junction end disagrees with the germline gene, perhaps due to a read error. The rearrangement joins TRBV6-5 to TRBJ2-3; TRBD2 aligns across 10 bases. The CDR3 runs 16 residues. In germline, CDR1 is MNHEY, CDR2 SVGAGI. CDR3 region: CASSDSSGGQTDTQYF. CDR3 DNA: TGTGCCAGCAGTGACTCTAGCGGGGGCCAGACAGATACGCAGTATTTT.